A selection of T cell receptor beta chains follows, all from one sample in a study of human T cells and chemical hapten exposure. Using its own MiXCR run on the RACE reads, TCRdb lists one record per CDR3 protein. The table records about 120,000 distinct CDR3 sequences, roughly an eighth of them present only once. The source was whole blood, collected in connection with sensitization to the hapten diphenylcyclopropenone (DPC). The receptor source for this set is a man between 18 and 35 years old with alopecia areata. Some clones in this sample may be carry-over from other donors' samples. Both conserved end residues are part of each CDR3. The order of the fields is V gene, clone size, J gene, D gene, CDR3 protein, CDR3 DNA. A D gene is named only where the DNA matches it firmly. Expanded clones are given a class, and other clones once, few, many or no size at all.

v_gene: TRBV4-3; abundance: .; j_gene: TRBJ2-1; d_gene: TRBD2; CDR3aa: CASSQDRGGGRDEQFF; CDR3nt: TGCGCCAGCAGCCAAGATCGGGGCGGGGGGCGCGATGAGCAGTTCTTC
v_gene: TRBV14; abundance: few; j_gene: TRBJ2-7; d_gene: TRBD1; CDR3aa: CASSDGQDLFYEQYF; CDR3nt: TGTGCCAGCAGCGATGGACAGGACCTTTTCTACGAGCAGTACTTC
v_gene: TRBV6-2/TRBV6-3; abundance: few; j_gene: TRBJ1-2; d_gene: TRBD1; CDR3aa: CASSRQGARGYTF; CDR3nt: TGTGCCAGCAGCCGACAGGGGGCGCGAGGCTACACCTTC
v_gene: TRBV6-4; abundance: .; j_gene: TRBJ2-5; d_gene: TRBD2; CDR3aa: CASSDNAGGQETQYF; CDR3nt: TGTGCCAGCAGTGACAACGCGGGGGGGCAAGAGACCCAGTACTTC
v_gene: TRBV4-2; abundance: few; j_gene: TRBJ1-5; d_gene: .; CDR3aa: CASSQDSGNNQPQHF; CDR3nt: TGTGCCAGCAGCCAAGATTCCGGGAACAATCAGCCCCAGCATTTT
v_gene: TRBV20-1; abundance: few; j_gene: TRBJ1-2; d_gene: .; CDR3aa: CSPRPGDHSFYGYTF; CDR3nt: TGCAGTCCGCGTCCAGGGGACCACTCCTTCTATGGCTACACCTTC
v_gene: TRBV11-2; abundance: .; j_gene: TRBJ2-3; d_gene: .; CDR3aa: CASTWGHSADTQYF; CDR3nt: TGTGCCAGCACTTGGGGCCACTCGGCAGATACGCAGTATTTT
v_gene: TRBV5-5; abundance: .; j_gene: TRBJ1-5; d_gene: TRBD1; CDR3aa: CASSLGTGETKPQHF; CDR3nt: TGTGCCAGCAGCTTGGGAACAGGGGAAACTAAGCCCCAGCATTTT
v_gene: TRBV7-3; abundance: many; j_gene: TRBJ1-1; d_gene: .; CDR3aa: CASSLLQGTEAFF; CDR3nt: TGTGCCAGCAGCTTACTACAAGGGACTGAAGCTTTCTTT
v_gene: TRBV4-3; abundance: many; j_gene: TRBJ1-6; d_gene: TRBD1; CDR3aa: CASSQVPQGARIYNSPLHF; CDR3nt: TGCGCCAGCAGCCAAGTACCACAGGGGGCCCGTATCTATAATTCACCCCTCCACTTT
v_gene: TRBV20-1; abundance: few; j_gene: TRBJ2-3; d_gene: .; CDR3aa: CSARVGGSVTDTQYF; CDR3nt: TGCAGTGCTAGAGTCGGAGGGTCTGTCACAGATACGCAGTATTTT
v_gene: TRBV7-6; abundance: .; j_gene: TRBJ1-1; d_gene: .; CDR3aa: CASSLNVLNTEAFF; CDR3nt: TGTGCCAGCAGCCTAAACGTACTGAACACTGAAGCTTTCTTT
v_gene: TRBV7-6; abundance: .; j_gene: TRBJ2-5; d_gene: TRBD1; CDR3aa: CASSRQGGETQYF; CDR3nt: TGTGCCAGCAGCCGACAGGGTGGGGAGACCCAGTACTTC
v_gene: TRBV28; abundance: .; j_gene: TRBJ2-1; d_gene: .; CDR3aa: CASRAPTLIWFF; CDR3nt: TGTGCCAGCAGAGCCCCAACGTTAATCTGGTTCTTC
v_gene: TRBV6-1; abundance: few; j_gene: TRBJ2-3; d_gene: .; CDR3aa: CASSATYESTDTQYF; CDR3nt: TGTGCCAGCAGTGCGACATACGAGAGCACAGATACGCAGTATTTT
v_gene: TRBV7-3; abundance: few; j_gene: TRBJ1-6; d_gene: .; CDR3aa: CASSPNPGGHKGSNNSPLHF; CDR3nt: TGTGCCAGCAGCCCCAATCCCGGGGGACATAAAGGGAGTAATAATTCACCCCTCCACTTT
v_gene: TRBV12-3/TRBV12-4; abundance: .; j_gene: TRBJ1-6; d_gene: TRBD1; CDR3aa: CASRLTQGNNSPLHF; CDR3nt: TGTGCCAGCAGACTAACACAGGGGAATAATTCACCCCTCCACTTT